The 27 T cell receptor beta chains listed next were all sequenced from one sample in a study of T-cell reconstitution after alpha-beta-depleted transplantation in children (dated by TCRdb to about 2016). The treatment or condition label on this specimen signifies: allogeneic hematopoietic cell transplantation with graft depleted of TCRalphabeta T cells and CD19 B cells. Libraries were constructed by PCR. The sequencer was an Illumina HiSeq 2500. To normalize quantification of the TCRbeta repertoire, the TCR libraries were built with molecular barcoding that relied on unique molecular identifiers. TCRdb itself trimmed the public reads at Q25 with fastp, ran MiXCR and retained productive beta chains. Every CDR3 protein is listed once, alongside the most common genes and DNA of its rows. The sample contains approximately 170,000 distinct CDR3 sequences, 11% of them found a single time. Jointly, the top ten make up roughly 13% of the sample.

The specimen was PBMCs, collected before TCRalphabeta/CD19-depleted stem cell transplant. The origin of the receptors is a boy aged 2 to 10 with acute myeloid leukemia, due to receive a stem cell transplant.

This clonotype has at least ten counts. The chain combines TRBV10-3 with TRBJ1-2; D perhaps matches TRBD1 (6 bases). Trimming shortened V by 6 bases and J by 6 bases, and 11 bases separated the two germline ends. Germline V CDR1 and CDR2: ENHRY, SYGVKD. The CDR3 sequence is 12 residues long. CDR3 nucleotides: TGTGCCATCAGCGCGACAGGAGATGGCTACACCTTC. Translating it yields CAISATGDGYTF.

This clonotype was seen repeatedly, ten times or more. This CDR3 is CASRGAYNEQFF. As DNA, the CDR3 is TGTGCCAGCAGAGGGGCGTACAATGAGCAGTTCTTC. The chain carries TRBV2 and TRBJ2-1, with D perhaps TRBD1 (5 bases). CDR3 length equals 12 residues. Trimming removed 6 bases from V and 4 bases from J, with 7 bases in between. CDR1 and CDR2 from the germline V gene are SNHLY and FYNNEI.

Ten or more counts support this clonotype. The chain uses TRBV29-1 and TRBJ2-1; no reliable D call. CDR1 and CDR2 from the germline V gene are SQVTM and ANQGSEA. V was shortened by 5 bases and J by 5 bases, with 7 bases between the two germline ends. This CDR3 is built from 11 residues. This CDR3 is CSVSEDNEQFF. The CDR3 DNA sequence: TGCAGCGTTTCTGAGGACAATGAGCAGTTCTTC.

The sample holds many counts of this clonotype. J is TRBJ2-1 and V is TRBV4-1; 8 nucleotides align to TRBD2. Germline CDR1 MGHRA, CDR2 YSYEKL. J lost 7 bases, V lost 2 bases, and 4 bases had no gene match. This CDR3 region has 14 residues. CDR3 DNA sequence: TGCGCCAGCAGCCAACCGGGAGGGAATAATGAGCAGTTCTTC. Protein product: CASSQPGGNNEQFF.

In its sample, this clonotype was seen many times. The chain couples TRBV5-1 to TRBJ1-2; 10 positions match TRBD1. V gave up 3 bases and J gave up 2 bases; unmatched junction bases: 7. Germline V lookup: CDR1 SGHRS, CDR2 YFSETQ. The CDR3 spans 16 residues. The DNA of the CDR3 is TGCGCCAGCAGCTCGGGACAGGGGTTCCTAAACTATGGCTACACCTTC. Translated, it gives CASSSGQGFLNYGYTF.

This clonotype has a count of ten or more. This chain connects TRBV28 to TRBJ1-2, with TRBD1 matching 8 bases. CDR3 length: 16 residues. V lost 2 bases and J lost 5; bases outside the gene matches: 10. Germline CDR1 reads MDHEN; CDR2 reads SYDVKM. In DNA form, the CDR3 reads TGTGCCAGCAGTTTAAAAGGGACAGGTTTTGTATATGGCTACACCTTC. The encoded protein is CASSLKGTGFVYGYTF.

The chain employs TRBV4-1 and TRBJ2-2, with TRBD1 matching 9 bases. J was trimmed by 4 bases and V by 0 bases; bases with no gene match: 6. The germline gives CDR1 MGHRA, CDR2 YSYEKL. CDR3 length: 17 residues. DNA of the CDR3: TGCGCCAGCAGCCAAGATCTCGGGACAGGGTTCACCGGGGAGCTGTTTTTT. The encoded protein is CASSQDLGTGFTGELFF.

In its sample, this clonotype was seen many times. The chain carries TRBV12-3 or TRBV12-4 and TRBJ1-1; TRBD1 is a possible D gene (6 bases). Trimming took off 5 bases at V and 0 bases at J, with 16 bases between the two ends. The CDR3 runs to 16 residues. Here the CDR3 reads CASSPGAGPMNTEAFF. The CDR3 coding sequence is TGTGCCAGCAGTCCGGGGGCAGGACCTATGAACACTGAAGCTTTCTTT.

This clonotype showed up many times. The CDR3 nucleotides read TGTGCCAGCCCCTCCCCCCCCCTAGCGCGCTCCTACAATGAGCAGTTCTTC. It yields the protein CASPSPPLARSYNEQFF. The chain employs TRBV7-3 and TRBJ2-1; possibly TRBD2 for D (6 bases). Trimming cost V 8 bases and J 0 bases, with 20 bases left between them. This CDR3 has 17 amino acids. CDR1 and CDR2 (germline): SGHTA, FQGTGA. The variable domain in full, with the rest retrieved from reference TRBV7-3 and TRBJ2-1, is GAGVSQTPSNKVTEKGKYVELRCDPISGHTALYWYRQSLGQGPEFLIYFQGTGAADDSGLPNDRFFAVRPEGSVSTLKIQRTERGDSAVYLCASPSPPLARSYNEQFFGPGTRLTVL.

About this clonotype: A much larger clone lies a single base off, so this may be a read error. The rearrangement uses TRBV7-2 and TRBJ2-3; no firm D call. CDR3 length: 11 residues. Trimming removed 5 bases from V and 7 bases from J, with 7 bases in between. Germline V lookup: CDR1 SGHTA, CDR2 FQGNSA. The CDR3 DNA reads TGTGCCAGCAGCAAGCAAAATACGCAGTATTTT. Its protein is CASSKQNTQYF.

This clonotype was counted ten times or more. V is TRBV7-8 and J is TRBJ1-1; perhaps TRBD1 as D (5 bases). The CDR3 covers 15 residues. The V gene lost 5 bases and the J gene lost 4 bases, with 17 bases spanning the gap. The V gene's germline CDR1 is SGHVS and CDR2 FQNEAQ. CDR3 protein: CASSRGLGVRTEAFF. DNA for the CDR3: TGTGCCAGCAGCAGGGGCTTAGGGGTTCGCACTGAAGCTTTCTTT.

Many counts were recorded for this clonotype. J is TRBJ2-1 and V is TRBV10-3; D uncertain. The germline V gene has CDR1 ENHRY and CDR2 SYGVKD. CDR3 size: 13 residues. V shed 0 bases and J shed 8 bases, with 8 bases lying between them. CDR3 DNA sequence: TGTGCCATCAGTGAGTCGAGTGGCCATGAGCAGTTCTTC. This translates into CAISESSGHEQFF.

Ten or more counts support this clonotype. The CDR3 DNA reads as TGTGCCAGCAGTCAGACAGGGGCCTACGAGCAGTACTTC. This codes for CASSQTGAYEQYF. This chain joins TRBV12-3 or TRBV12-4 and TRBJ2-7; 8 nucleotides line up with TRBD1. This CDR3 has 13 amino acids. V dropped 5 bases and J dropped 2; count of bases not matched to a gene: 2.

This clonotype was found many times. J is TRBJ2-7 and V is TRBV19; TRBD2 aligns across 8 bases. Trimming cost V 4 bases and J 3 bases; bases outside gene matches: 5. The CDR3 spans 14 residues. Germline V gene data show CDR1 as LNHDA and CDR2 as SQIVND (reference sequence). In nucleotides, the CDR3 is TGTGCCAGTAGTAACAGCGGGAGAAACTACGAGCAGTACTTC. Translated: CASSNSGRNYEQYF.

Concerning this clonotype itself: It may be a read error: a sequence one base away is much more abundant. This chain uses TRBV3-1 with TRBJ2-3, with 15 bases matching TRBD2. This CDR3 is built from 15 residues. The germline V gene has CDR1 LGHDT and CDR2 YNNKEL (reference sequence). CDR3 sequence (DNA): TGTGCCGGCAGCCACGGGACTAGCGGGGGGGATACGCAGTATTTT. It encodes CAGSHGTSGGDTQYF.

This clonotype was seen at least ten times. The CDR3 loop reads CASSLANGQGDWETQYF. CDR3 bases: TGTGCCAGCAGTTTAGCCAACGGACAGGGTGATTGGGAGACCCAGTACTTC. The rearrangement joins TRBV12-3 or TRBV12-4 to TRBJ2-5; 8 bases align to TRBD1. This CDR3 is 17 amino acids long. V was clipped by 0 bases and J by 5 bases; unmatched bases: 11.

Many counts were recorded for this clonotype. V and J are TRBV27 and TRBJ2-5; D is uncertain. Trimming took off 4 bases at V and 3 bases at J, with 9 bases between the two ends. The CDR3 length is 13 residues. Germline V gene sequence: CDR1 MNHEY, CDR2 SMNVEV (reference sequence). The CDR3 is CASSSTVEETQYF. The CDR3 region has the DNA TGTGCCAGCAGTTCCACAGTAGAAGAGACCCAGTACTTC.

This clonotype was counted many times. The gene calls are TRBV20-1 and TRBJ2-5; D is undetermined. V lost 2 bases and J lost 2, with 6 bases in between. Germline V gene sequence: CDR1 DFQATT, CDR2 SNEGSKA (reference sequence). CDR3 length: 12 residues. In nucleotides, the CDR3 is TGCAGTGCTAGACCGCTTCAAGAGACCCAGTACTTC. Protein product: CSARPLQETQYF.

Many counts were recorded for this clonotype. The rearrangement joins TRBV11-2 to TRBJ1-3; D uncertain. The CDR3 covers 13 residues. V shed 6 bases and J shed 4 bases, with 10 bases lying between them. Germline V lookup: CDR1 SGHAT, CDR2 FQNNGV. CDR3 in DNA: TGTGCCAGCAGGGTCATCGGCGGAAACACCATATATTTT. Protein product: CASRVIGGNTIYF.

The gene calls are TRBV19 and TRBJ2-1; the D gene could be TRBD1 or TRBD2 (5 bases each). Trimming left V 2 bases short and J 10 bases short, with 12 bases between. CDR1 and CDR2 (germline): LNHDA, SQIVND (reference sequence). CDR3 length equals 13 residues. The CDR3 region is CASSIYEGSEQFF. CDR3 sequence (DNA): TGTGCCAGTAGTATATATGAGGGGTCCGAGCAGTTCTTC. Based on the CDR3 plus reference TRBV19 and TRBJ2-1, the full variable domain is DGGITQSPKYLFRKEGQNVTLSCEQNLNHDAMYWYRQDPGQGLRLIYYSQIVNDFQKGDIAEGYSVSREKKESFPLTVTSAQKNPTAFYLCASSIYEGSEQFFGPGTRLTVL.

This clonotype was counted at least ten times. This rearrangement joins TRBV12-3 or TRBV12-4 to TRBJ2-7; D not resolved. This CDR3 spans 13 amino acids. Trimming left V 3 bases short and J 3 bases short, with 9 bases between. CDR3 DNA sequence: TGTGCCAGCAGTTTGGAACGGAACTACGAGCAGTACTTC. It codes for CASSLERNYEQYF.

This clonotype was seen a single time. J is TRBJ2-4 and V is TRBV19; 9 bases map to TRBD1. CDR1 is LNHDA and CDR2 is SQIVND in the germline V gene (reference sequence). The V gene end was trimmed by 5 bases and the J gene end by 3 bases; junction bases not matched to a gene: 11. The CDR3 runs 17 residues. CDR3 residues: CASSVTGGAKGKNIQYF. CDR3 in DNA: TGTGCCAGTAGTGTAACAGGGGGCGCAAAGGGCAAAAACATTCAGTACTTC.

This clonotype has ten or more counts. V and J are TRBV20-1 and TRBJ1-1; the D is unclear. This CDR3 is built from 15 residues. V was pared by 2 bases and J by 0 bases, with 13 bases between. In germline, CDR1 is DFQATT, CDR2 SNEGSKA (reference sequence). CDR3 sequence (DNA): TGCAGTGCTAGATCCCGGGAAGGGATGAACACTGAAGCTTTCTTT. Translating it yields CSARSREGMNTEAFF.

This clonotype showed up many times. This chain links TRBV6-1 with TRBJ1-2; a weak D match, TRBD1 (6 bases). From germline, CDR1 is MNHNS and CDR2 SASEGT. The CDR3 is 14 amino acids. V gave up 6 bases and J gave up 3 bases, with 14 bases separating them. In nucleotides, the CDR3 is TGTGCCAGCAGCTCTCAAGGGGGGCACTATGGCTACACCTTC. It translates to CASSSQGGHYGYTF.

This clonotype was counted many times. The chain is built from TRBV29-1 and TRBJ2-3; D gene uncertain. Trimming shortened V by 6 bases and J by 2 bases, and 18 bases separated the two germline ends. CDR3 length equals 15 residues. CDR1 and CDR2 (germline): SQVTM, ANQGSEA. The CDR3 DNA follows: TGCAGCGTACAAGGACGATCAGAAAACACAGATACGCAGTATTTT. It is translated as CSVQGRSENTDTQYF.

This clonotype has at least ten counts. The chain is built from TRBV9 and TRBJ1-6; D perhaps matches TRBD1 (5 bases). The CDR3 runs 17 residues. V lost 4 bases and J lost 1, with 15 bases in between. The germline V gene encodes CDR1 SGDLS and CDR2 YYNGEE. The CDR3 reads CASSHAVGGSYNSPLHF. CDR3 nucleotide sequence: TGTGCCAGCAGCCATGCGGTGGGGGGTTCCTATAATTCACCCCTCCACTTT.

This clonotype was found many times. The chain recombines TRBV28 with TRBJ1-5, with TRBD1 matching 9 bases. CDR1 MDHEN and CDR2 SYDVKM come from the germline V gene. The CDR3 contains 16 residues. J gave up 7 bases and V 8 bases, and 15 bases lay outside the gene matches. CDR3 region: CASENFEGTGKQPQHF. In nucleotides, the CDR3 is TGTGCCAGCGAGAACTTTGAGGGGACAGGGAAACAGCCCCAGCATTTT.